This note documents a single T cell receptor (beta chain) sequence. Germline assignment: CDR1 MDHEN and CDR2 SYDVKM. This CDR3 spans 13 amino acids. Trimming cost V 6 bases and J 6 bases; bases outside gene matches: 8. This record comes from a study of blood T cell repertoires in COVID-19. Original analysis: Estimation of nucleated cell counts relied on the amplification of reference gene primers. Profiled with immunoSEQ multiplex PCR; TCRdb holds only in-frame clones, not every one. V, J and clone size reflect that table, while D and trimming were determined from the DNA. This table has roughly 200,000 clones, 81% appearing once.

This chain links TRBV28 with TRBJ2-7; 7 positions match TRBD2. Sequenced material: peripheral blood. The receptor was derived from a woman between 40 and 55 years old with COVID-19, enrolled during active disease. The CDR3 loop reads CASRPAGRSEQYF. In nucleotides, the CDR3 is TGTGCCAGCAGGCCAGCGGGGAGGTCCGAGCAGTACTTC.